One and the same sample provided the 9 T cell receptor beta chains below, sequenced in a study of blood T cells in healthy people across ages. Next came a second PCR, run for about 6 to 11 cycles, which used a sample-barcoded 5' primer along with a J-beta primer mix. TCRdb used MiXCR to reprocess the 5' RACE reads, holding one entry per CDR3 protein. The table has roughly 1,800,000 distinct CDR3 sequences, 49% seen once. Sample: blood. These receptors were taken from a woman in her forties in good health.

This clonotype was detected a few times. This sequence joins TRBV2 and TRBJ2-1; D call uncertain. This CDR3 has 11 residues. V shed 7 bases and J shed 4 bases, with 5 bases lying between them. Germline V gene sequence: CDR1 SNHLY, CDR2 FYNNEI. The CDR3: CASKDYNEQFF. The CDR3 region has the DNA TGTGCCAGCAAAGATTACAATGAGCAGTTCTTC.

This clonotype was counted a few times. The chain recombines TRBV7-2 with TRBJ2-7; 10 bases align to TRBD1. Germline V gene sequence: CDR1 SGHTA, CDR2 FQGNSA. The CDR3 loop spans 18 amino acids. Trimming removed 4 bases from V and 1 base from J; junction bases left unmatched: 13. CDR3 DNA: TGTGCCAGCAGCTCATACGGGACAGGGGAGATACGATCCTACGAGCAGTACTTC. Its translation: CASSSYGTGEIRSYEQYF.

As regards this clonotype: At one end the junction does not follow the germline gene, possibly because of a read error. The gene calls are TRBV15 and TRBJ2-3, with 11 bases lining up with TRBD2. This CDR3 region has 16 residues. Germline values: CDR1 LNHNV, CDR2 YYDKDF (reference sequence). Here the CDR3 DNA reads TGCGCCACCAGCAGGGGTAGCGGGGGGGACACAGATACGCAGTATTTT. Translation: CATSRGSGGDTDTQYF.

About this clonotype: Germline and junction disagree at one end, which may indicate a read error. The CDR3 DNA is TGTGCCAGCAGCGTAACCGCTAGCGGGGGGGCAGACACGCAGTATTTT. It is translated as CASSVTASGGADTQYF. This chain joins TRBV9 and TRBJ2-3; 12 bases agree with TRBD2. This CDR3 has 16 amino acids. The germline CDR1 and CDR2 sequences are SGDLS and YYNGEE.

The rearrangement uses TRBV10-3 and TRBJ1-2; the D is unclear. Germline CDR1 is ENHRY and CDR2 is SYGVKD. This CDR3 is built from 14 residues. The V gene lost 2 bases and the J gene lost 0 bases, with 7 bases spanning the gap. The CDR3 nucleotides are TGTGCCATCAGTGAGGGCACGGCTAACTATGGCTACACCTTC. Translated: CAISEGTANYGYTF.

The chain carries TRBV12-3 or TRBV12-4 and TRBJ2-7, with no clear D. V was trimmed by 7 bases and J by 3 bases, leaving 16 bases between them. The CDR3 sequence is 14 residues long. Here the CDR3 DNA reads TGTGCCAGCACCACCCCGGGCTCCTACTACGAGCAGTACTTC. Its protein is CASTTPGSYYEQYF.

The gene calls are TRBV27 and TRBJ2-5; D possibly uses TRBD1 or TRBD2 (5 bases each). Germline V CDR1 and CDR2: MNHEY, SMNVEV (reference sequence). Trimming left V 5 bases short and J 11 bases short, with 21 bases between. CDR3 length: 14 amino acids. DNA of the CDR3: TGTGCCAGCAGTCCAATGGGACGGCTCAATGAGCAGTACTTC. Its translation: CASSPMGRLNEQYF.

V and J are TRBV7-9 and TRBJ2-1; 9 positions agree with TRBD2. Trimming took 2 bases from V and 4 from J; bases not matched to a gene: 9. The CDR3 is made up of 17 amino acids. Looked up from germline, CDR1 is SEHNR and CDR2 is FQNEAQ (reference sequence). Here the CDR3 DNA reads TGTGCCAGCAGCTTAAGCGGCGGGGGGGCCCTTTACAATGAGCAGTTCTTC. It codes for CASSLSGGGALYNEQFF.

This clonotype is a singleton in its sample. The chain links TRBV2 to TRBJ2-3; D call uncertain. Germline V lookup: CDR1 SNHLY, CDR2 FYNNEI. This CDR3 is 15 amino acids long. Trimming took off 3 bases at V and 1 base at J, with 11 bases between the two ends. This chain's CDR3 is CASSDEVVGTDTQYF. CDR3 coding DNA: TGTGCCAGCAGTGACGAGGTGGTGGGCACAGATACGCAGTATTTT.